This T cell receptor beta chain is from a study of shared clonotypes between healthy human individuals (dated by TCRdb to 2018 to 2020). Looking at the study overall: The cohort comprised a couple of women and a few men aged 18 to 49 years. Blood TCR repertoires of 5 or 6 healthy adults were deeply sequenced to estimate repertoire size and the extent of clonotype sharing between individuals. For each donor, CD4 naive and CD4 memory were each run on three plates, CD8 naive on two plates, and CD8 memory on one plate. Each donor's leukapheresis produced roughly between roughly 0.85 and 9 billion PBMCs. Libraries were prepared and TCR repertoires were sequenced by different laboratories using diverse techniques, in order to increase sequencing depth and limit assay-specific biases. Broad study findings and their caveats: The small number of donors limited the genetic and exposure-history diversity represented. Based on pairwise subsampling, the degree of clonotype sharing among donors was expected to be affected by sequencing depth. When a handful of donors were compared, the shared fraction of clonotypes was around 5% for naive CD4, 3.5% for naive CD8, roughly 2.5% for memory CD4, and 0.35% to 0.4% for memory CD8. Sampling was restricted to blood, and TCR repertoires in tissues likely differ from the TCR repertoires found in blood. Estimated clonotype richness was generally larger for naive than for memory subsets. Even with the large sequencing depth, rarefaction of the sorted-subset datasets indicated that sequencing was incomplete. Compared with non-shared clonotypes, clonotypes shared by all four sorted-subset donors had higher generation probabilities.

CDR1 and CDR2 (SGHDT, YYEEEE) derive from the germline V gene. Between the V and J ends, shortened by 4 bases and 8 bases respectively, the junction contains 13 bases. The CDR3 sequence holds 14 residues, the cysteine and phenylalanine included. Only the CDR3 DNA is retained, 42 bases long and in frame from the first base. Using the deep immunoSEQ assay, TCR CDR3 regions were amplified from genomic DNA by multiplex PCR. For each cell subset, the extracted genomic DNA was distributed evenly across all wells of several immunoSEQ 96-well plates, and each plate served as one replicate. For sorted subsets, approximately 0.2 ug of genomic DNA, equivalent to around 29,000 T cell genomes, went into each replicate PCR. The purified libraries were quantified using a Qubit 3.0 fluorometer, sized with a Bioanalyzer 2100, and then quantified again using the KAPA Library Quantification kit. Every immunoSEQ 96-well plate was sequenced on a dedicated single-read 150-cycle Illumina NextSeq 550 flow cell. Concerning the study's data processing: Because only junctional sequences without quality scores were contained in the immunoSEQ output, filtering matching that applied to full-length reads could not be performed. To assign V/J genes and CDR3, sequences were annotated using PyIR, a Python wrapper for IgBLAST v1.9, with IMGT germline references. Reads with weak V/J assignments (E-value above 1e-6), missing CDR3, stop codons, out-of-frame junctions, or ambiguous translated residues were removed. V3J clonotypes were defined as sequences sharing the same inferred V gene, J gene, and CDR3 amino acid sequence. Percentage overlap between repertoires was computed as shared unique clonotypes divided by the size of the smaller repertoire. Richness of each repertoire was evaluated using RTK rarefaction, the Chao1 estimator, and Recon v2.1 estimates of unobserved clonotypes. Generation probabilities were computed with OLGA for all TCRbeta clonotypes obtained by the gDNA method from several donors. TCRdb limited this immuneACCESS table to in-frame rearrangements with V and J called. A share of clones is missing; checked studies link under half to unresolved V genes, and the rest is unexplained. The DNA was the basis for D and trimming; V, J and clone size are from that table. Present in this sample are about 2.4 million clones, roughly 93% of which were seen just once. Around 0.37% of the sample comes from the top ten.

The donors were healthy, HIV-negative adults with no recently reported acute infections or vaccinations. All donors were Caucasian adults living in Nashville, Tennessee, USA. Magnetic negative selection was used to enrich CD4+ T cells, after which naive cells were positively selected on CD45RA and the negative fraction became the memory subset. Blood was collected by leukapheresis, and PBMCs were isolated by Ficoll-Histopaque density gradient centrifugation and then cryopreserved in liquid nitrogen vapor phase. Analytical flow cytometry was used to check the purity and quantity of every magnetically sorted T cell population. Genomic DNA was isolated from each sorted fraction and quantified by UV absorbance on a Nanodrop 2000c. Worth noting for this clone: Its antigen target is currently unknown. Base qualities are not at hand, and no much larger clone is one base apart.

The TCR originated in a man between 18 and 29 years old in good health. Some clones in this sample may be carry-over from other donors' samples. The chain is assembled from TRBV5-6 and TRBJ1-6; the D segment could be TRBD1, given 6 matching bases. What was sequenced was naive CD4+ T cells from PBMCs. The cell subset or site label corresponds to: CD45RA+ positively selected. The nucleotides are TGTGCCAGCAGCCTATGGACAGATTATTCACCCCTCCACTTT. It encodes CASSLWTDYSPLHF.